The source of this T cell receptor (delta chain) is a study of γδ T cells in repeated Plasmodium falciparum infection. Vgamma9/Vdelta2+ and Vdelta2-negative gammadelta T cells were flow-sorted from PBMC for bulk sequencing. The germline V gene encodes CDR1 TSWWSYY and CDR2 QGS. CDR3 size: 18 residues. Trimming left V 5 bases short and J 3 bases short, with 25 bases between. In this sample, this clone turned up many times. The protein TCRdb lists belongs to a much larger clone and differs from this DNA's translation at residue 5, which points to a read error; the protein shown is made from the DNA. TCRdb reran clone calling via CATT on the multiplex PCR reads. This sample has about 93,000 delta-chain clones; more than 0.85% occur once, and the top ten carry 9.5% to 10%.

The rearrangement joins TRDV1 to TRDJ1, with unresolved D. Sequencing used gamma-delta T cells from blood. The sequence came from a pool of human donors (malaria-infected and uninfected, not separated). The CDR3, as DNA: TGTGCTCTTGGGATCCGTTGGGCCCCGGATGTACAGGCCGATAAACTCATCTTT. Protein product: CALGIRWAPDVQADKLIF.